Reported below is one TCR beta chain. The data belong to a study of blood T cell repertoires in COVID-19. As for the study in general: Researchers got acute and convalescent COVID-19 samples from the United States, Italy and Spain.

Here immunoSEQ multiplex PCR was the method, and the copy in TCRdb shows in-frame clones only, minus some. The table records about 130,000 clones, approximately 85% of them present only once. V was clipped by 8 bases and J by 4 bases, with 14 bases between them. Germline V gene lookup returns CDR1 MNHEY and CDR2 SVGAGI. CDR3 size: 13 residues. This clonotype was sampled from a human donor in a cohort sampled during active COVID-19. The source material was peripheral blood. V and J are TRBV6-5 and TRBJ1-1; possible D gene TRBD1, 5 bases. The CDR3: CASEREGRTEAFF. The CDR3 coding sequence is TGTGCCAGCGAGAGGGAGGGACGCACTGAAGCTTTCTTT.